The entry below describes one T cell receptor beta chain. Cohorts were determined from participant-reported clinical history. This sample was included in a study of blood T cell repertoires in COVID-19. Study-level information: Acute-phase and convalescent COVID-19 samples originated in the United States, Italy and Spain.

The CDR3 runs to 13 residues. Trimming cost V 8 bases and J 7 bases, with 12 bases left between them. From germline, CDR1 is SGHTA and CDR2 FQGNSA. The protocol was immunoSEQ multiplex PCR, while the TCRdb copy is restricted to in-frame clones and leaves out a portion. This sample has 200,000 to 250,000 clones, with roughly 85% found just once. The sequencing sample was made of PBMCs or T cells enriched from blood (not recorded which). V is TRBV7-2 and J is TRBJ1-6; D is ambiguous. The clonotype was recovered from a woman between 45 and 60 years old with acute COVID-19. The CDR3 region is CASSRTGNSPLHF. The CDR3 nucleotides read TGTGCCAGCTCAAGGACGGGGAATTCACCCCTCCACTTT.